The rows below give T cell receptor beta chains drawn from one sample of a study of OX40 agonist ivuxolimab in advanced cancers. The data were produced by immunoSEQ multiplex PCR, yet TCRdb's version contains in-frame clones alone and is incomplete. The sample consists of under 150,000 clones, approximately 94% of them appearing once. The sequenced sample was CD4+ or CD8+ T cells sorted from blood, obtained in a trial of the OX40 agonist ivuxolimab. The receptor set was obtained from an adult with an advanced solid tumor such as melanoma, head and neck, liver or kidney cancer. Both conserved end residues are part of each CDR3. D genes are given only for firm matches. Rows give clone size only sometimes, using once, few, many, or a class for an expanded clone.

TRBJ2-7 | once | . | TRBV14 | CASSQALVGYEQYF | TGTGCCAGCAGCCAAGCTCTAGTCGGGTACGAGCAGTACTTC
TRBJ2-3 | once | TRBD1 | TRBV5-1 | CASSRRGSTDTQYF | TGCGCCAGCAGCCGCAGGGGGAGCACAGATACGCAGTATTTT
TRBJ2-2 | . | . | TRBV18 | CASSPLRSTNTGELFF | TGTGCCAGCTCACCATTAAGATCAACGAACACCGGGGAGCTGTTTTTT
TRBJ2-1 | . | TRBD2 | TRBV11-3 | CASSLAGTSGHNEQFF | TGTGCCAGCAGCTTAGCCGGGACTAGCGGTCACAATGAGCAGTTCTTC
TRBJ2-7 | . | . | TRBV10-3 | CAIGEQILDEQYF | TGTGCCATCGGGGAACAGATATTGGACGAGCAGTACTTC
TRBJ1-1 | . | TRBD1 | TRBV6-5 | CASSWGQGLLNTEAFF | TGTGCCAGCAGTTGGGGACAGGGCCTACTGAACACTGAAGCTTTCTTT
TRBJ2-1 | . | . | TRBV6-5 | CASKLDSNNEQFF | TGTGCCAGCAAACTGGACAGCAACAATGAGCAGTTCTTC
TRBJ1-6 | . | TRBD1 | TRBV5-4 | CASSLDRGGSPLHF | TGTGCCAGCAGCTTGGACAGGGGGGGGTCACCCCTCCACTTT
TRBJ2-7 | once | TRBD1 | TRBV5-4 | CASSLGPDRGTYEQYF | TGTGCCAGCAGCTTGGGGCCTGACAGGGGAACCTACGAGCAGTACTTC
TRBJ2-2 | . | . | TRBV7-9 | CASSYRNTGELFF | TGTGCCAGCAGCTACCGTAACACCGGGGAGCTGTTTTTT
TRBJ1-2 | . | TRBD1 | TRBV4-1 | CASRQQGGYGYTF | TGCGCCAGCAGACAACAGGGGGGGTACGGCTACACCTTC
TRBJ2-2 | . | TRBD2 | TRBV2 | CASSPSGVGTGELFF | TGTGCCAGCAGCCCAAGCGGGGTAGGCACCGGGGAGCTGTTTTTT
TRBJ2-1 | once | TRBD2 | TRBV5-1 | CASSQPGLGGGEQFF | TGCGCCAGCAGCCAACCGGGACTAGGAGGTGGTGAGCAGTTCTTC
TRBJ2-7 | . | . | TRBV6-5 | CASSWARLYEQYF | TGTGCCAGCAGTTGGGCACGACTCTACGAGCAGTACTTC
TRBJ1-2 | . | TRBD1 | TRBV6-6 | CASRGTGGAYGYTF | TGTGCCAGCAGAGGGACAGGGGGGGCCTATGGCTACACCTTC
TRBJ1-5 | . | . | TRBV6-5 | CASRPGAGNQPQHF | TGTGCCAGCAGACCGGGGGCGGGTAATCAGCCCCAGCATTTT
TRBJ2-2 | . | TRBD2 | TRBV7-2 | CASSLGTSALGELFF | TGTGCCAGCAGCTTAGGGACTAGCGCCCTCGGGGAGCTGTTTTTT
TRBJ1-4 | once | . | TRBV5-1 | CASSLGQANEKLFF | TGCGCCAGCAGCTTGGGGCAGGCTAATGAAAAACTGTTTTTT
TRBJ2-7 | . | . | TRBV7-2 | CASSLGGTQIYEQYF | TGTGCCAGCAGCTTAGGCGGGACTCAGATCTACGAGCAGTACTTC
TRBJ1-3 | . | . | TRBV6-5 | CASRAGPGNTIYF | TGTGCCAGCCGGGCAGGGCCTGGAAACACCATATATTTT
TRBJ1-2 | . | . | TRBV5-1 | CASSLASRGTLNYGYTF | TGCGCCAGCAGCTTGGCCTCTCGGGGAACCCTTAACTATGGCTACACCTTC
TRBJ2-7 | once | . | TRBV7-9 | CASSPPPVLDSYEQYF | TGTGCCAGCAGCCCGCCCCCCGTATTGGACTCCTACGAGCAGTACTTC
TRBJ2-5 | . | . | TRBV7-2 | CASSPSRQTQYF | TGTGCCAGCAGCCCGAGCAGGCAGACCCAGTACTTC
TRBJ1-1 | . | TRBD1 | TRBV19 | CASSTRTGRVNTEAFF | TGTGCCAGTAGTACAAGGACAGGGCGAGTGAACACTGAAGCTTTCTTT
TRBJ1-1 | . | TRBD1 | TRBV7-8 | CASSPFPPSVIRDRGTEAFF | TGTGCCAGCAGCCCCTTTCCCCCTTCGGTAATCCGGGACAGGGGCACTGAAGCTTTCTTT
TRBJ2-7 | . | . | TRBV5-1 | CASSLIQGTFDEQYF | TGCGCCAGCAGCTTGATCCAGGGGACCTTTGACGAGCAGTACTTC
TRBJ2-3 | . | . | TRBV7-2 | CASSPGLGPDTQYF | TGTGCCAGCAGCCCGGGCTTAGGGCCTGATACGCAGTATTTT
TRBJ1-4 | . | . | TRBV15 | CATSRRGNEKLFF | TGTGCCACCAGCAGAAGGGGTAATGAAAAACTGTTTTTT